This T cell receptor beta chain was captured by sequencing in a study of T-cell reconstitution after alpha-beta-depleted transplantation in children. This clonotype was counted a few times. Researchers prepared the TCRbeta library using unique molecular identifiers, the study reports. TCRdb itself ran the PCR reads through MiXCR, one entry per CDR3 protein. The sample shows under 450,000 distinct CDR3 sequences, approximately 12% of them seen only once. This CDR3 spans 13 amino acids. Trimming removed 8 bases from V and 2 bases from J, with 10 bases in between. The germline gives CDR1 ENHRY, CDR2 SYGVKD.

This chain uses TRBV10-3 with TRBJ1-5; D not resolved. Sequences were derived from PBMCs, sampled from the stem cell graft. This receptor was identified in a human donor who donated a stem cell graft to a child with Fanconi anemia. The CDR3 bases are TGTGCCATCGGAGTGGATGGCAATCAGCCCCAGCATTTT. Encoded protein: CAIGVDGNQPQHF.